This TCR beta chain was retrieved from a study of blood T cells in healthy people across ages (dated by TCRdb to the mid-2010s). Notes on the research overall: In model experiments, template switching captured about one uniquely barcoded TCR beta cDNA molecule for every two T cells. Four age groups were formed from the donors: young (average roughly 16 years), middle-aged (approximately 40), aged (around 62) and long-lived (approximately 80). Donors of different ages were randomly distributed across sequencing lanes to avoid experimental bias. To track age-related changes in TCR beta repertoire diversity, the study relied on deep sequencing normalized with unique cDNA molecular identifiers. Two additional independent replicas of 1 million unique cDNA reads from the same blood draw were analyzed for two donors (one aged 18 to 30 and one aged 80 or older). Overall study outcomes, separate from this receptor: The percentage of naive T cells measured by flow cytometry correlated strongly with observed TCR beta diversity. Estimates of total diversity based on one million sequenced T cells were considered lower bounds and underestimates. Compared with the aged group, more naive CD4+ T cells, fewer expanded clones and increased TCR diversity were shown by the long-lived group, suggesting age selection. Because donor CMV infection status was unknown, age-related changes in expanded clonotypes were potentially confounded. Because profiling used bulk unsorted PBMCs, naive and antigen-experienced compartments could not be compared conclusively. As age increased, observed TCR beta diversity per million T cells dropped in a roughly linear way, and a significant reduction was already evident by age 40.

The CDR3 goes from the cysteine to the phenylalanine over 15 residues. Only CDR3 DNA is held: 45 bases, read in frame from base 1. CDR1 is given as MNHNY and CDR2 as SVGAGI, both from the germline V gene (reference sequence). Relative to germline, V is 1 base shorter and J is 2 bases shorter, with 11 bases between their ends. Libraries were made using 5' RACE. Sequencing instrument: Illumina HiSeq 2500. A second PCR of about 6 to 11 cycles was run with a J-beta primer mix and a sample-barcoded 5' primer. A template-switch 5' adaptor carrying 12 random nucleotides introduced a unique molecular identifier onto each TCR beta cDNA molecule. At least 3 million CDR3-containing paired-end reads were obtained from each sample. The Mint cDNA synthesis kit, primed by a TRBC-specific oligonucleotide, was used to synthesize first-strand cDNA from all RNA. Following uracil-DNA glycosylase treatment, all cDNA underwent a first 18-cycle PCR with the universal primers M1SS and BC2_uni_R. The source study handled its data this way. Normalization of each sample was performed by random selection of 1 million high-quality reads, each carrying a distinct molecular identifier. Reads with shared molecular identifiers were discarded instead of being binned into consensus sequences. MiTCR, with a Q25 quality threshold and the strictest error-elimination algorithm, was used for CDR3 identification, clonotype clustering and error correction. Lower-bound total TCR beta diversity was estimated with a nonparametric unseen species model using Euler transformation. The public reads were quality trimmed at Q25 with fastp and then assembled into clones with MiXCR by TCRdb, keeping productive beta chains. Rows matching on CDR3 protein sequence are summarized as one entry with the most common DNA and genes. The authors' filters were not applied to this entry. In all, the sample holds 980,000 or so distinct CDR3 sequences, and under 50% of those were seen once. The ten top clones hold roughly 13% of the sample.

Points on this clonotype: Its target antigen remains unknown. The input lacks base qualities; no much larger clone sits a single base away.

Systemically healthy Caucasian individuals from Russia, over 30 in total and aged roughly 6 to 95 years, were included as donors. Ten milliliters of peripheral blood were drawn from each donor into EDTA-treated Vacutainer tubes. Ficoll-Paque density-gradient centrifugation was used to isolate PBMCs, with at least 6.5 million per sample. Trizol reagent was used to extract total RNA from the PBMCs, yielding at least 5.5 micrograms per sample. For every donor, flow cytometry on a PBMC aliquot measured the percentage of naive CD45RAhigh/CD27high T cells. Material: blood. Recombination linked TRBV6-6 to TRBJ1-2; the D segment could be TRBD1, given 6 matching bases. The clonotype originates from a young man in good health. The CDR3 corresponds to CASSYFRQENYGYTF. The base sequence is TGTGCCAGCAGTTACTTTCGACAGGAGAACTATGGCTACACCTTC.